This T cell receptor (beta chain) comes out of a study of low-dose radiotherapy and immunotherapy resistance in tumors. The time point denotes: after trial treatment. Noted treatment: LDRT plus nivolumab, ipilimumab, low-dose cyclophosphamide and aspirin (RACIN trial). With 2 bases removed from V and 2 bases from J, the gap between germline ends came to 11 bases. This CDR3 contains 15 residues. Germline CDR1 and CDR2: MNHEY and SVGEGT. First-strand cDNA used TRAV- and TRBV-specific primers, covering alpha and beta chains. For amplifying TCRs, the PCR ran for around 20 cycles with Phusion, which was used together with a constant-region primer and the adapter on the V primers. Amplifying the isolated mRNA was done by in vitro transcription. TCRdb passed the reads through MiXCR, listing each CDR3 protein once. The sample carries roughly 95,000 distinct CDR3 sequences, 20% to 25% recorded once. This clonotype was recorded many times.

Sequenced material: PBMCs, taken after low-dose radiotherapy plus immunotherapy. The rearrangement joins TRBV6-2 or TRBV6-3 to TRBJ2-3; no clear D. The TCR was taken from a female donor with ovarian cancer. CDR3 loop: CASSYLAVITDTQYF. The CDR3 bases are TGTGCCAGCAGTTACCTTGCGGTGATCACAGATACGCAGTATTTT.